Listed below are T cell receptor beta chains from one sample, sequenced in a study of blood T cell repertoires in COVID-19. Method: immunoSEQ multiplex PCR; TCRdb's copy keeps in-frame clones and lacks some. The table lists 200,000 to 250,000 clones, about 90% of them singletons. Source material: peripheral blood. The origin of the receptors is a woman in her twenties or thirties who had recovered from COVID-19. Both conserved end residues are part of each CDR3. The D gene is left open where the match is weak. Part of the rows lack a size; the others show once, few, many or a class for expanded clones.

size | J | V | D | CDR3 | DNA
- | TRBJ1-3 | TRBV4-2 | - | CASTTGQPGNTIYF | TGTGCCAGCACCACTGGACAGCCCGGAAACACCATATATTTT
- | TRBJ2-5 | TRBV7-9 | TRBD1 | CASSRQGPTQYF | TGTGCCAGCAGCCGACAGGGCCCGACCCAGTACTTC
- | TRBJ2-1 | TRBV3-1/TRBV3-2 | - | CASSQVSPGDEQFF | TGTGCCAGCAGCCAAGTTAGTCCCGGGGATGAGCAGTTCTTC
- | TRBJ2-3 | TRBV12-5 | - | CASASGVGLFTGTDTQYF | TGTGCTAGTGCCTCAGGAGTAGGACTTTTTACCGGGACAGATACGCAGTATTTT
- | TRBJ1-2 | TRBV3-1/TRBV3-2 | - | CASSQATIGTDHGYTF | TGTGCCAGCAGCCAAGCGACTATCGGTACAGATCATGGCTACACCTTC
once | TRBJ2-5 | TRBV29-1 | TRBD2 | CSVRSGGGQETQYF | TGCAGCGTTAGAAGCGGGGGGGGCCAAGAGACCCAGTACTTC
- | TRBJ2-1 | TRBV7-2 | TRBD2 | CASSLLGTSLDEQFF | TGTGCCAGCAGCTTACTTGGGACTAGCTTGGATGAGCAGTTCTTC
- | TRBJ2-2 | TRBV9 | - | CASSVGFYRNTGELFF | TGTGCCAGCAGCGTAGGTTTCTACAGGAACACCGGGGAGCTGTTTTTT
once | TRBJ2-7 | TRBV7-9 | TRBD1 | CASSQGTGREQYF | TGTGCCAGCAGCCAAGGGACAGGGCGCGAGCAGTACTTC
- | TRBJ1-5 | TRBV11-2 | - | CASSLGGGQPQHF | TGTGCCAGCAGCTTGGGAGGAGGTCAGCCCCAGCATTTT
- | TRBJ1-5 | TRBV21-1 | - | CASSKAGGTGGNQPQHF | TGTGCCAGCAGCAAAGCTGGGGGAACAGGGGGCAATCAGCCCCAGCATTTT
many | TRBJ1-5 | TRBV28 | TRBD1 | CASSQTGGLNQPQHF | TGTGCCAGCAGTCAGACAGGGGGCCTCAATCAGCCCCAGCATTTT
- | TRBJ2-1 | TRBV2 | - | CASSGAFWGPYNEQFF | TGTGCCAGCAGTGGTGCATTCTGGGGGCCCTACAATGAGCAGTTCTTC
- | TRBJ2-3 | TRBV4-1 | TRBD1 | CASSQRTGTGVHSTDTQYF | TGCGCCAGCAGCCAAAGGACCGGGACAGGGGTCCACAGCACAGATACGCAGTATTTT
- | TRBJ2-7 | TRBV9 | - | CASSVDPGDEQYF | TGTGCCAGCAGCGTGGACCCGGGAGACGAGCAGTACTTC
- | TRBJ2-7 | TRBV10-2 | TRBD1 | CASLGQGGYEQYF | TGCGCCAGCCTAGGACAGGGTGGGTACGAGCAGTACTTC
- | TRBJ1-2 | TRBV12-3/TRBV12-4 | - | CASSPRDSHGYTF | TGTGCCAGCAGTCCCAGGGATTCGCATGGCTACACCTTC
- | TRBJ2-7 | TRBV19 | - | CASSIKAPYEQYF | TGTGCCAGTAGTATAAAAGCGCCCTACGAGCAGTACTTC